This TCR beta chain is drawn from a study of cytomegalovirus exposure and HLA in healthy donors. Study-level information: The 120 validation repertoires and the 666 first-cohort repertoires shared a platform, a later analysis reported. Study-wide results and caveats: Most TCR sequences were rare, but some public TCRs occurred in many donors.

Separate from the roughly 670-subject first cohort, the roughly 120-subject validation cohort was the one that the donors belonged to. Comment on this clone: Its antigen is not known.

The CDR3 totals 16 residues. Trimming removed 4 bases at V and 4 bases at J, with 14 bases between. CDR1 MDHEN and CDR2 SYDVKM come from the germline V gene. Sequencing used immunoSEQ multiplex PCR; TCRdb keeps in-frame clones, though not all of them. The sample has tens of thousands of clones, around 96% seen once. The genes are TRBV28 and TRBJ1-6, with D perhaps TRBD1 (6 bases). The origin of this receptor is a man aged 18 to 35 in good health and CMV-seropositive. The sequenced sample consisted of PBMCs. In nucleotides, the CDR3 is TGTGCCAGCAGTTACCCCCGACAGGCGTATAATTCACCCCTCCACTTT. Translation gives CASSYPRQAYNSPLHF.